One sample yielded the 9 T cell receptor beta chains listed below, sequenced in a study of long-term antiretroviral therapy in people with HIV. The run of the v3.0 immunoSEQ assay was at survey level. TCRdb's copy holds only in-frame clones and misses some; the assay was immunoSEQ multiplex PCR. The table records about 30,000 clones, 90% to 95% of them present only once. The specimen comprised unsorted PBMCs, sampled approximately 7.4 years after starting antiretroviral therapy. The source is a man aged 50 to 60 with HIV.

The V call is TRBV29-1, the J call TRBJ2-2; 10 nucleotides match TRBD2. CDR1 and CDR2 from the germline V gene are SQVTM and ANQGSEA. Losses at the gene ends were 7 bases for V and 1 base for J; bases not matched to a gene: 6. The CDR3 is 15 amino acids. CDR3 region: CSGLLAGENTGELFF. CDR3 bases: TGCAGCGGCCTTCTAGCGGGGGAGAACACCGGGGAGCTGTTTTTT.

A single count supports this clone. The chain employs TRBV10-3 and TRBJ1-5; tentatively, D is TRBD1 (5 bases). Trimming removed 2 bases from V and 1 base from J, with 6 bases in between. The CDR3 spans 14 residues. Germline loops: CDR1 ENHRY, CDR2 SYGVKD. The CDR3 nucleotides are TGTGCCATCAGTGAGGGGGACAGCAATCAGCCCCAGCATTTT. Translating gives CAISEGDSNQPQHF.

The chain employs TRBV9 and TRBJ1-1; 8 bases fit TRBD1. The V and J ends lost 3 bases and 4 bases, in that order; junction bases with no gene match: 11. CDR1 is SGDLS, CDR2 YYNGEE, per germline. The CDR3 sequence is 16 residues long. The CDR3 DNA reads TGTGCCAGCAGCGCCAACAGGGGGGGGATTGGCACTGAAGCTTTCTTT. Translated: CASSANRGGIGTEAFF.

This clone was seen more than once but under ten times. V is TRBV27 and J is TRBJ1-5; possible D gene TRBD1, 5 bases. The CDR3 covers 16 residues. With 4 bases removed from V and 3 bases from J, the gap between germline ends came to 16 bases. Germline CDR1 MNHEY, CDR2 SMNVEV (reference sequence). The CDR3 region has the DNA TGTGCCAGCAGTTCCTCTGGGGCCGTATTCAATCAGCCCCAGCATTTT. Encoded protein: CASSSSGAVFNQPQHF.

The J gene is TRBJ1-1, the V gene TRBV7-2; D may be TRBD1 (6 bases). Germline assignment: CDR1 SGHTA and CDR2 FQGNSA. The V end lost 4 bases, the J end lost 4 bases, and 19 bases lay between the germline ends. The CDR3 totals 16 residues. The CDR3 sequence: CASSSLGGQRGTEAFF. The CDR3 coding sequence is TGTGCCAGCAGCTCGCTCGGGGGGCAACGGGGCACTGAAGCTTTCTTT. Based on the CDR3 plus reference TRBV7-2 and TRBJ1-1, the full variable domain is GAGVSQSPSNKVTEKGKDVELRCDPISGHTALYWYRQSLGQGLEFLIYFQGNSAPDKSGLPSDRFSAERTGGSVSTLTIQRTQQEDSAVYLCASSSLGGQRGTEAFFGQGTRLTVV.

This chain uses TRBV5-6 with TRBJ2-5; D possibly uses TRBD1 or TRBD2 (5 bases each). The CDR3 contains 14 residues. Germline V gene data show CDR1 as SGHDT and CDR2 as YYEEEE. Trimming cost V 1 base and J 3 bases, with 10 bases left between them. The CDR3 region is CASSLRVGEETQYF. The CDR3 bases are TGTGCCAGCAGCTTGCGCGTGGGGGAAGAGACCCAGTACTTC.

CDR3 in DNA: TGTGCCAGCAGCTTATTCAGGGATAACACTGAAGCTTTCTTT. It specifies CASSLFRDNTEAFF. The gene calls are TRBV7-9 and TRBJ1-1; possibly TRBD1 for D (5 bases). The V end lost 2 bases, the J end lost 2 bases, and 9 bases lay between the germline ends. From germline, CDR1 is SEHNR and CDR2 FQNEAQ (reference sequence). CDR3 size: 14 residues.

The J gene is TRBJ1-3, the V gene TRBV5-8; a weak D match, TRBD1 (5 bases). Trimming took 4 bases from V and 2 from J, leaving 13 bases between them. Germline values: CDR1 SGHTS, CDR2 YDEGEE. The CDR3 loop spans 15 amino acids. In DNA, the CDR3 is TGTGCCAGCAGCACCCTACGGGGGGCTGGAAACACCATATATTTT. Amino acids: CASSTLRGAGNTIYF.

This chain connects TRBV30 to TRBJ2-2; perhaps TRBD2 as D (5 bases). V was trimmed by 1 base and J by 2 bases, leaving 14 bases between them. The germline CDR1 and CDR2 sequences are GTSNPN and SVGIG (reference sequence). The CDR3 spans 16 residues. In DNA form, the CDR3 reads TGTGCCTGGAGTGGCCCAGCGGAGCAAAACACCGGGGAGCTGTTTTTT. Residues: CAWSGPAEQNTGELFF.